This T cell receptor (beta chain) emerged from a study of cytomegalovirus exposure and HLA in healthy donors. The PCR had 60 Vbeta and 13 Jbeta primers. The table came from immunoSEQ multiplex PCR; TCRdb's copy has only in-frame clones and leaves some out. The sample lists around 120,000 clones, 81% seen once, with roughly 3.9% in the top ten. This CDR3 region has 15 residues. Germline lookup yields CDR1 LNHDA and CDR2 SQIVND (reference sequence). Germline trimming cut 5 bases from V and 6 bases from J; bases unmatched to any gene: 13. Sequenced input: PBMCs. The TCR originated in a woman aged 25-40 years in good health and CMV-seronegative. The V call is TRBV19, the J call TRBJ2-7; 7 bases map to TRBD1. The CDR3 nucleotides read TGTGCCAGTAGTTTTGCGTCTCAGACAGGGCGCGAGCAGTACTTC. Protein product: CASSFASQTGREQYF.